One sample yielded the 31 T cell receptor beta chains listed below, sequenced in a study of tumor-infiltrating lymphocytes in primary liver carcinoma (dated by TCRdb to 2017 to 2019). Total RNA and DNA were co-extracted from 20-30 mg of bulk tissue with the AllPrep DNA/RNA mini kit, without cell sorting. Sequenced on an Illumina HiSeq 2500. Using a constant-region primer and ProtoScript II reverse transcriptase, TCRbeta-specific cDNA was reverse-transcribed from about 460 ng total RNA. TCRbeta libraries were built with three nested multiplex PCR rounds, a slightly modified ARM-PCR procedure. The first two PCR rounds used multiplex TRBV1-TRBV30 forward primers with a Cbeta reverse primer, each for 10 to 11 cycles. The public reads were run again by TCRdb, first through fastp at Q25 and then through MiXCR, and only productive beta chains were kept. Rows merge per CDR3 protein into single entries with the most common DNA and genes. The sample profile shows more than 45,000 distinct CDR3 sequences; approximately 80% of them were found once. Of the sample, 24% falls within the top ten clones.

Sample: liver tumor tissue from sampling region 5. The sample's cell subset or site label, in plain terms: tumor region T5, tumor centre. Every receptor here comes from a man aged 35 to 55 with primary liver carcinoma and hepatitis B virus infection.

Of note for this clonotype: The junction shows a germline mismatch at one end, possibly a read error. The chain uses TRBV11-1 and TRBJ1-6, with D hard to call. The CDR3 sequence is 13 residues long. In germline, CDR1 is SGHAT, CDR2 FQDESV (reference sequence). CDR3 bases: TGTGACAGCAGCCGAAGACTGGTTTCACCCCTCCACTTT. This translates into CDSSRRLVSPLHF.

Turning to this clonotype: This could be a read error, since a much larger clone is one nucleotide away. The chain links TRBV20-1 to TRBJ2-1; D remains ambiguous. This CDR3 is 16 amino acids long. Germline V gene sequence: CDR1 DFQATT, CDR2 SNEGSKA (reference sequence). The CDR3 loop is CSALKRSGPTTNEQLF. CDR3 nucleotides: TGCAGTGCCCTGAAACGGTCCGGACCAACCACCAATGAGCAGTTGTTC.

About this clonotype itself: The junction and the germline gene differ at one end; a read error may be behind it. The chain recombines TRBV11-3 with TRBJ2-1, with unresolved D. CDR3 length: 14 residues. CDR1 is SGHNT, CDR2 YENEEA, per germline. CDR3 bases: TGTGCCAGCAGATTAGACGTCTCGAACAATGAGCAGTTATTC. Its translation: CASRLDVSNNEQLF.

Comment on this clonotype: Relative to the germline gene, one junction end is altered; a read error may explain this. The chain links TRBV6-2 or TRBV6-3 to TRBJ2-1; no clear D gene. Germline loops: CDR1 MNHEY, CDR2 SVGEGT. This CDR3 comprises 14 residues. The CDR3 reads CAISYSSHGPLQFF. CDR3 coding DNA: TGTGCCATCAGTTACTCGAGCCATGGGCCTCTGCAGTTCTTC.

As to this clonotype: The junction departs from the called germline gene at one end, perhaps through a read error. The CDR3 loop is CASSILAGGPNEQFF. CDR3 nucleotide sequence: TGCGCAAGCAGCATCCTAGCGGGAGGCCCCAATGAGCAGTTCTTC. This chain links TRBV5-1 with TRBJ2-1; TRBD2 aligns across 11 bases. The CDR3 loop spans 15 amino acids. The germline gives CDR1 SGHRS, CDR2 YFSETQ.

Of note for this clonotype: Sequence at one end of the junction differs from germline and may be a read error. CDR3 nucleotides: TGTGCCAACTCACCAGTTCGGTACAGCTCTCCCTACGAGCAGTACTTC. Translation: CANSPVRYSSPYEQYF. This rearrangement joins TRBV18 to TRBJ2-7; D not certain. Germline assignment: CDR1 KGHSH and CDR2 LQKENI. This CDR3 spans 16 amino acids. The full variable domain, rest sourced from reference TRBV18 and TRBJ2-7, is NAGVMQNPRHLVRRRGQEARLRCSPMKGHSHVYWYRQLPEEGLKFMVYLQKENIIDESGMPKERFSAEFPKEGPSILRIQQVVRGDSAAYFCANSPVRYSSPYEQYFGPGTRLTVT.

This chain connects TRBV5-1 to TRBJ2-7, with D tentatively TRBD1 (5 bases). Trimming left V 7 bases short and J 5 bases short, with 13 bases between. CDR3 length: 12 residues. Germline V gives CDR1 SGHRS, CDR2 YFSETQ. In DNA, the CDR3 is TGCGCCAGCGGACATACCAACGACGAGCAGTACTTC. Its protein is CASGHTNDEQYF.

This clonotype was observed at least ten times. The V call is TRBV7-3, the J call TRBJ2-5, with D possibly TRBD1 on 6 matching bases. Trimming took 5 bases from V and 2 from J, leaving 12 bases between them. CDR1 is SGHTA, CDR2 FQGTGA, per germline. The CDR3 spans 14 residues. The CDR3 loop reads CASSRSRGQETQYF. The DNA for the CDR3 is TGTGCCAGCAGCCGAAGCAGGGGACAAGAGACCCAGTACTTC.

As for this clonotype: This could be a read error, since a much larger clone is one nucleotide away. V is TRBV2 and J is TRBJ2-2, with 8 bases that match TRBD1. Germline-derived CDR1 and CDR2 are SNHLY and FYNNEI. This CDR3 contains 17 residues. The CDR3 loop is CASSLNGQGLLPGGLFF. DNA of the CDR3: TGTGCCAGCAGTTTAAATGGACAGGGTCTTCTTCCCGGGGGGCTGTTTTTT.

J is TRBJ1-2 and V is TRBV6-1; D is unresolved. The CDR3 totals 15 residues. The germline CDR1 and CDR2 sequences are MNHNS and SASEGT. The ends were cut back, 3 bases at V and 1 base at J, with 12 bases in the middle. The CDR3 loop is CASSEANGINYGYTF. In DNA, the CDR3 is TGTGCCAGCAGTGAGGCGAATGGGATTAACTATGGCTACACCTTC.

With respect to this clonotype: The junction departs from the called germline gene at one end, perhaps through a read error. The V and J genes are TRBV6-5 and TRBJ2-3; 13 bases map to TRBD2. The CDR3 runs to 15 residues. Germline CDR1 MNHEY, CDR2 SVGAGI. CDR3 bases: TGTGCCAGCAACCCAGGACTAGCGGGGGCAGATGCGCAGTATTTT. It translates to CASNPGLAGADAQYF.

At least ten counts were recorded for this clonotype. V usage is TRBV19 and J usage is TRBJ2-1; D may be TRBD1 (6 bases). The V end was cut by 5 bases, the J end by 6 bases, with 11 bases between. The CDR3 totals 13 residues. CDR1 is LNHDA and CDR2 is SQIVND in the germline V gene (reference sequence). For the CDR3, the DNA is TGTGCCAGTAGTTGGGGGCCGGTCAATGAGCAGTTCTTC. Translation: CASSWGPVNEQFF.

The genes are TRBV29-1 and TRBJ2-3, with D possibly matching TRBD1 (6 bases). The CDR3 sequence is 14 residues long. Per the germline V gene, CDR1 is SQVTM and CDR2 is ANQGSEA. The V gene lost 7 bases and the J gene lost 7 bases, with 21 bases spanning the gap. The CDR3 DNA is TGCAGCGCTTCCGGGTCAGGGGCGTCATATACGCAGTATTTT. This translates into CSASGSGASYTQYF.

Concerning this clonotype: A junction boundary mismatches the germline segment, possibly from a read error. V is TRBV14 and J is TRBJ2-1, with D maybe TRBD1 (5 bases). The germline CDR1 and CDR2 sequences are SGHDN and FVKESK. The CDR3 is 17 amino acids. This chain's CDR3 is CVSSHRQLSNVPNEQFF. Here the CDR3 DNA reads TGCGTCAGCAGCCACAGACAGCTTTCGAATGTACCCAATGAGCAGTTCTTC.

Turning to this clonotype: The junction shows a germline mismatch at one end, possibly a read error. This sequence joins TRBV12-3 or TRBV12-4 and TRBJ1-3; D ambiguous. This CDR3 is 16 amino acids long. The CDR3 region is CGSSVDERISGNTIYF. Here the CDR3 DNA reads TGTGGCAGCAGTGTTGACGAGCGCATCTCTGGAAACACCATATATTTT.

This clonotype has at least ten counts. A much larger clone sits a single nucleotide away, making a read error possible. This chain uses TRBV6-2 or TRBV6-3 with TRBJ2-3; D possibly matches TRBD1 or TRBD2 (5 bases each). V was cut by 8 bases and J by 5 bases, with 17 bases left in between. This CDR3 spans 14 amino acids. Germline lookup yields CDR1 MNHEY and CDR2 SVGEGT. In DNA form, the CDR3 reads TGTGCCAGCGGTCGGGGCGGCGCCGGAGATACGCAGTATTTT. This gives the protein CASGRGGAGDTQYF.

Details on this clonotype: One junction end disagrees with the germline gene, perhaps due to a read error. V gene TRBV10-1 combines with J gene TRBJ2-7; D may match TRBD1 or TRBD2 (5 bases each). The CDR3 sequence is 16 residues long. Germline CDR1 is WNHNN and CDR2 is SYGVQD (reference sequence). This CDR3 reads CASSAIRGTSSYEKYF. CDR3 DNA sequence: TGCGCCAGCAGTGCGATCAGAGGGACCAGCAGTTACGAGAAGTACTTC.

Only one count was recorded for this clonotype. Germline is not matched at one junction end, which may reflect a read error. V and J are TRBV11-3 and TRBJ2-7; possibly TRBD1 or TRBD2 for D (5 bases each). The CDR3 is made up of 14 amino acids. Germline V CDR1 and CDR2: SGHNT, YENEEA. The CDR3 loop is CVSGPGEGDYEQYF. The CDR3 DNA is TGCGTCAGCGGCCCTGGAGAAGGGGACTACGAGCAGTACTTC.

The chain recombines TRBV11-2 with TRBJ2-2; 7 bases are shared with TRBD2. This CDR3 is built from 15 residues. CDR1 and CDR2 from the germline V gene are SGHAT and FQNNGV. Trimming took 5 bases from V and 7 from J; bases not matched to a gene: 10. The CDR3, as DNA: TGTGCCAGCAGCCCCAGTCGGGAGGTAATCGGGGAGCTGTTTTTT. Translation gives CASSPSREVIGELFF. Based on the CDR3 plus reference TRBV11-2 and TRBJ2-2, the full variable domain is EAGVAQSPRYKIIEKRQSVAFWCNPISGHATLYWYQQILGQGPKLLIQFQNNGVVDDSQLPKDRFSAERLKGVDSTLKIQPAKLEDSAVYLCASSPSREVIGELFFGEGSRLTVL.

The chain employs TRBV6-2 or TRBV6-3 and TRBJ2-7; D remains unclear. Deletions cut 4 bases from V and 13 bases from J, with 14 bases between. The CDR3 runs 11 residues. Germline-derived CDR1 and CDR2 are MNHEY and SVGEGT. CDR3 in DNA: TGTGCCAGCAGTTCCGGATACGACCAATACTTC. This gives the protein CASSSGYDQYF.

Turning to this clonotype: No conserved phenylalanine or tryptophan is present at the end of the CDR3, so a read error is the likely explanation. The genes are TRBV5-1 and TRBJ2-1; 9 bases map to TRBD2. CDR3 length: 13 residues. CDR1 is SGHRS, CDR2 YFSETQ, per germline. CDR3 nucleotides: TGCGCGAGCAGCCCGACGGGACTAGCTGAGCAGTTCTCC. Amino acid sequence: CASSPTGLAEQFS.

The V and J genes are TRBV11-2 and TRBJ2-1; TRBD2 matches at 10 bases. This CDR3 spans 14 amino acids. The junction had 7 bases not matched to a gene; V was cut back by 5 bases and J by 9 bases. Per the germline V gene, CDR1 is SGHAT and CDR2 is FQNNGV. In DNA, the CDR3 is TGTGCCAGCAGCCGGACTAGCGGAACGGGTGAGCAGTTCTTC. Translating gives CASSRTSGTGEQFF.

As regards this clonotype: One end of the junction fails to match germline, which may point to a read error. CDR3 sequence: CASSLLSMPGTEAFF. The CDR3 bases are TGTGCCAGTAGCTTGCTGTCAATGCCGGGCACTGAAGCTTTCTTT. The V gene is TRBV5-5, the J gene TRBJ1-1; D is undetermined. CDR3 length: 15 residues. CDR1 and CDR2 from the germline V gene are SGHKS and YYEKEE (reference sequence).

The rearrangement joins TRBV11-3 to TRBJ1-1; no clear D. Looked up from germline, CDR1 is SGHNT and CDR2 is YENEEA. The ends were cut back, 3 bases at V and 2 bases at J, with 10 bases in the middle. The CDR3 contains 14 residues. The DNA of the CDR3 is TGTGCCAGCAGCTTGGACGGTGTAAACACTGAAGCTTTCTTT. This sequence encodes CASSLDGVNTEAFF. Together with reference TRBV11-3 and TRBJ1-1, the CDR3 gives the full variable domain: EAGVVQSPRYKIIEKKQPVAFWCNPISGHNTLYWYLQNLGQGPELLIRYENEEAVDDSQLPKDRFSAERLKGVDSTLKIQPAELGDSAVYLCASSLDGVNTEAFFGQGTRLTVV.

This clonotype has a single count. The CDR3 carries no conserved terminal phenylalanine or tryptophan, so it likely arises from a read error. This chain connects TRBV28 to TRBJ2-7; TRBD1 agrees at 8 bases. Germline assignment: CDR1 MDHEN and CDR2 SYDVKM. The CDR3 runs to 13 residues. Here the CDR3 DNA reads TGTTCCAGCAGATCGACAGGGGCGTACGAGCAGTACTTA. Translating it yields CSSRSTGAYEQYL.

This clonotype came up many times. This rearrangement joins TRBV6-2 or TRBV6-3 to TRBJ2-7; TRBD2 is a possible D gene (6 bases). Germline V gene sequence: CDR1 MNHEY, CDR2 SVGEGT. V lost 0 bases and J lost 4, with 10 bases in between. The CDR3 covers 14 residues. CDR3 amino acids: CASSYSDGSYEQYF. CDR3 in DNA: TGTGCCAGCAGTTACTCAGACGGGAGTTACGAGCAGTACTTC.

As to this clonotype: As the CDR3 is not closed by the conserved phenylalanine or tryptophan, this likely results from a read error. The chain couples TRBV29-1 to TRBJ2-2; D gene uncertain. Per the germline V gene, CDR1 is SQVTM and CDR2 is ANQGSEA. The ends were cut back, 6 bases at V and 1 base at J, with 6 bases in the middle. CDR3 length: 12 amino acids. The DNA of the CDR3 is TGCAGCGTCTCAAGGAACACCGGGGAGCTGTTTTAT. This codes for CSVSRNTGELFY.

A note on this clonotype: A junction end diverges from the germline sequence, so it may reflect a read error. The chain joins TRBV4-1 to TRBJ2-1; D not certain. This CDR3 contains 15 residues. CDR1 and CDR2 from the germline V gene are MGHRA and YSYEKL. The DNA for the CDR3 is TGCGCTAGCAGCCAAGATGGAATATCCTACAATGAGCAGTTATTC. As protein: CASSQDGISYNEQLF.

The CDR3 nucleotides read TGTGCCAGCAGCTTCCAATGGGTGCCTTGGACTAGTGGGATTCATGAGCAGTTCTTC. Translated: CASSFQWVPWTSGIHEQFF. The rearrangement uses TRBV11-2 and TRBJ2-1, with 7 bases fitting TRBD2. This CDR3 is built from 19 residues. Germline assignment: CDR1 SGHAT and CDR2 FQNNGV. The junction had 22 bases not matched to a gene; V was cut back by 3 bases and J by 8 bases.

A remark on this clonotype: One end of the junction fails to match germline, which may point to a read error. This sequence joins TRBV29-1 and TRBJ2-2, with 7 bases lining up with TRBD2. The CDR3 has 12 amino acids. The V gene's germline CDR1 is SQVTM and CDR2 ANQGSEA. CDR3 in amino acids: CSVPDGSGELFF. The CDR3 DNA sequence: TGCAGCGTGCCTGATGGGAGCGGGGAACTGTTTTTT.

This chain connects TRBV4-1 to TRBJ2-7; perhaps TRBD2 as D (6 bases). V shed 0 bases and J shed 13 bases, with 22 bases lying between them. Germline CDR1 reads MGHRA; CDR2 reads YSYEKL. This CDR3 spans 15 amino acids. CDR3 protein: CASSQDKALAMVYYF. DNA of the CDR3: TGCGCCAGCAGCCAAGATAAGGCACTAGCCATGGTGTACTACTTC.